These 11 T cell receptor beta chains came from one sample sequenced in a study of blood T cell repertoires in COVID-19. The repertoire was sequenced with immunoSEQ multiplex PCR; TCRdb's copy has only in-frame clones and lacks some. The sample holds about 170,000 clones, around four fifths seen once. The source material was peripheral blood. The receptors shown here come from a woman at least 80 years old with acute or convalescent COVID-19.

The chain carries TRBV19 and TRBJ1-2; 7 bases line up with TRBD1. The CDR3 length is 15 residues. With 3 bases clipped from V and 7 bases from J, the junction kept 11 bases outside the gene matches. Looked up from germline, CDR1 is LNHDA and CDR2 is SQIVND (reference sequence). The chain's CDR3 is CASSMEPQGYSGYTF. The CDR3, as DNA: TGTGCCAGTAGTATGGAACCACAGGGGTATAGTGGCTACACCTTC.

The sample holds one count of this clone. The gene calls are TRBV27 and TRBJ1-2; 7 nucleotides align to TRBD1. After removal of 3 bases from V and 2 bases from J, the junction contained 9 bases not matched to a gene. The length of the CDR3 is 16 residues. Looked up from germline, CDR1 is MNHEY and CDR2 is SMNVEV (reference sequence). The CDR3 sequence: CASSFITGAKNYGYTF. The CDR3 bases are TGTGCCAGCAGTTTTATAACAGGGGCTAAGAACTATGGCTACACCTTC.

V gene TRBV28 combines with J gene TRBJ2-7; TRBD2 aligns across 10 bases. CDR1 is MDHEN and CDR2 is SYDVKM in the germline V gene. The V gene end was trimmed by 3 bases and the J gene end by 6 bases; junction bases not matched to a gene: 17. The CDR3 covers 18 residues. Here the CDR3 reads CASSLELAGRTVFSEQYF. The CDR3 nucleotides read TGTGCCAGCAGTTTGGAACTAGCGGGAAGAACCGTTTTTTCCGAGCAGTACTTC.

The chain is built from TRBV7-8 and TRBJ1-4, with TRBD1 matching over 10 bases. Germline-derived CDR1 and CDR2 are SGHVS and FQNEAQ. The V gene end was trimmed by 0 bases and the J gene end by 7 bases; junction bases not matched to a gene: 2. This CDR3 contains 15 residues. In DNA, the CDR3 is TGTGCCAGCAGCTTAGCGGGGACAGGGGTTGAAAAACTGTTTTTT. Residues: CASSLAGTGVEKLFF.

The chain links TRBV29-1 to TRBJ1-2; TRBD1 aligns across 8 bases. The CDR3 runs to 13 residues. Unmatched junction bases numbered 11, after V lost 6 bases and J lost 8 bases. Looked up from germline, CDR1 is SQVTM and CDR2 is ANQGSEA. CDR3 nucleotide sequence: TGCAGCGTCCGGGAACAGGGGGTGGAGGGCTACACCTTC. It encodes CSVREQGVEGYTF.

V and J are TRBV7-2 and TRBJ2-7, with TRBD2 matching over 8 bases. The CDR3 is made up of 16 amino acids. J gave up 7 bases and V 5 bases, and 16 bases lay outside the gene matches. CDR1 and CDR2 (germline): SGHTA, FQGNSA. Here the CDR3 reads CASSPPGGRVREEQYF. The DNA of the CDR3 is TGTGCCAGCAGCCCGCCGGGGGGGCGGGTAAGGGAAGAGCAGTACTTC.

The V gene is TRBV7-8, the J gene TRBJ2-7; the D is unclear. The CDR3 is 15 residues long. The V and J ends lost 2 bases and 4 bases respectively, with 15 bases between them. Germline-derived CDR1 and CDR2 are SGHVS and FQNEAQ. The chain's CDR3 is CASSLPSGSLYEQYF. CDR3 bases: TGTGCCAGCAGCTTACCCTCTGGTAGCCTATACGAGCAGTACTTC.

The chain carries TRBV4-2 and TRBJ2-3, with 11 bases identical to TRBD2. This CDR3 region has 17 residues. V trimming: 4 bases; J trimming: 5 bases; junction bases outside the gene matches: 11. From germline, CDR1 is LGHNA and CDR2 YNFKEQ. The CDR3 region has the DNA TGTGCCAGCAGCCCCCGGGCTAGCGGGGGGCCCTTAGATACGCAGTATTTT. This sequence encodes CASSPRASGGPLDTQYF.

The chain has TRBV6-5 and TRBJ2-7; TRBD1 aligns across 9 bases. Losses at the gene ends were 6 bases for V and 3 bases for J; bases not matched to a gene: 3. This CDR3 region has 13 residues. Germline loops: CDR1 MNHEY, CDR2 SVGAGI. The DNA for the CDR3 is TGTGCCAGCAGAGGGACAGGGCACTACGAGCAGTACTTC. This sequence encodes CASRGTGHYEQYF.

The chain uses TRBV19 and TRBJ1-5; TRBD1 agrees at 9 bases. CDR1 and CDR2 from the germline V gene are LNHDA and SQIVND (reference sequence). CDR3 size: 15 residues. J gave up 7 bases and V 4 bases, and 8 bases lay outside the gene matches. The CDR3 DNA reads TGTGCCAGTAGTACGGAACAGGGGGCAGACCAGCCCCAGCATTTT. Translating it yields CASSTEQGADQPQHF.

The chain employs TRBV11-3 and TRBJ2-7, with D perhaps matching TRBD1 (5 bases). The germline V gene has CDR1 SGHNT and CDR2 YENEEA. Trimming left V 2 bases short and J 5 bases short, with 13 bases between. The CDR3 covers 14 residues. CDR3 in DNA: TGTGCCAGCAGCTTAAGCGACAGAACCCACGAGCAGTACTTC. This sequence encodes CASSLSDRTHEQYF.